The 12 T cell receptor beta chains reported below all come from one sample, sequenced in a study of post-analysis software for immune sequencing data. Which antigens these TCRs recognize remains unknown. Incorporated into the TCR beta cDNA libraries were unique molecular identifiers, which served to reduce PCR and sequencing biases. TCRdb called the PCR reads again in MiXCR, with one record for every CDR3 protein. The data contain 380,000 or so distinct CDR3 sequences, 30% to 45% of them singletons. Study-level points and caveats: Five TRBV segments, including TRBV5-6, TRBV5-1 and TRBV20-1, were more frequent in patients than controls.

Sequencing used blood. These receptors were collected from a girl aged 10 to 17 with multiple sclerosis.

This CDR3 is CASSGDSPLSYEQYF. CDR3 DNA: TGTGCCAGCAGTGGGGACAGTCCCCTCTCCTACGAGCAGTACTTC. The V gene is TRBV12-3 or TRBV12-4, the J gene TRBJ2-7; 7 bases match TRBD1. The CDR3 covers 15 residues. V lost 5 bases and J lost 0; bases outside the gene matches: 7.

This clonotype has a handful of counts. The V gene is TRBV10-2, the J gene TRBJ2-7, with 10 bases lining up with TRBD1. With V trimmed by 4 bases and J by 5 bases, 2 bases remained unmatched. Germline-derived CDR1 and CDR2 are WSHSY and SAAADI. The CDR3 has 13 amino acids. CDR3 sequence: CASSGTGGDEQYF. In DNA, the CDR3 is TGCGCCAGCAGTGGGACAGGGGGGGACGAGCAGTACTTC.

This clonotype has a count of ten or more. The junction departs from germline at one end; a sequencing error may be responsible. The gene calls are TRBV5-1 and TRBJ2-7, with 7 bases aligning to TRBD2. Germline values: CDR1 SGHRS, CDR2 YFSETQ. CDR3 length: 14 amino acids. The DNA for the CDR3 is TGTGCCAGCAGCTTAGAGGCGGGGGTGTACGAGCAGTACTTC. It is translated as CASSLEAGVYEQYF.

This chain joins TRBV7-9 and TRBJ2-7; TRBD2 might be the D (5 bases). The V gene's germline CDR1 is SEHNR and CDR2 FQNEAQ (reference sequence). CDR3 size: 13 residues. V gave up 5 bases and J gave up 0 bases, with 8 bases separating them. This CDR3 reads CASSQRDSYEQYF. The CDR3 DNA reads as TGTGCCAGCAGCCAACGGGACTCCTACGAGCAGTACTTC.

This chain links TRBV2 with TRBJ1-2; D uncertain. Germline V gene data show CDR1 as SNHLY and CDR2 as FYNNEI. The V gene lost 6 bases and the J gene lost 8 bases, with 13 bases spanning the gap. The CDR3 consists of 12 residues. CDR3 in amino acids: CASSPGSWGYTF. The CDR3 nucleotides read TGTGCCAGCAGCCCCGGATCTTGGGGCTACACCTTC.

This chain uses TRBV15 with TRBJ1-1; no reliable D call. Between the trimmed V and J ends, which lost 2 bases and 1 base, there was a span of 8 bases. Germline loops: CDR1 LNHNV, CDR2 YYDKDF (reference sequence). The CDR3 is 14 amino acids. The CDR3 reads CATSRSTANTEAFF. In DNA, the CDR3 is TGTGCCACCAGCAGAAGTACAGCGAACACTGAAGCTTTCTTT. The variable domain in full, completed from reference TRBV15 and TRBJ1-1, reads DAMVIQNPRYQVTQFGKPVTLSCSQTLNHNVMYWYQQKSSQAPKLLFHYYDKDFNNEADTPDNFQSRRPNTSFCFLDIRSPGLGDTAMYLCATSRSTANTEAFFGQGTRLTVV.

This chain links TRBV9 with TRBJ2-6; D unresolved. With 1 base removed from V and 4 bases from J, the gap between germline ends came to 6 bases. The CDR3 is 14 amino acids. The germline gives CDR1 SGDLS, CDR2 YYNGEE. CDR3 nucleotide sequence: TGTGCCAGCAGCGTAAGAGAGGGGGCCAACGTCCTGACTTTC. Translated: CASSVREGANVLTF.

The chain couples TRBV12-3 or TRBV12-4 to TRBJ1-2, with D unresolved. The CDR3 has 15 residues. V dropped 1 base and J dropped 5 bases, with 14 bases sitting between them. The CDR3 bases are TGTGCCAGCAGTTTAGGCCCGGAAGCAGCTTATGGCTACACCTTC. It translates to CASSLGPEAAYGYTF.

The rearrangement joins TRBV5-8 to TRBJ2-1, with D possibly being TRBD1 (6 bases). The CDR3 length is 14 residues. Germline loops: CDR1 SGHTS, CDR2 YDEGEE. Trimming removed 3 bases at V and 5 bases at J, with 12 bases between. The CDR3 loop is CASSWKSGDNEQFF. In DNA, the CDR3 is TGTGCCAGCAGCTGGAAATCAGGGGACAATGAGCAGTTCTTC.

V gene TRBV5-1 combines with J gene TRBJ2-7, with D maybe TRBD1 (6 bases). Trimming cost V 1 base and J 0 bases, with 11 bases left between them. This CDR3 has 15 amino acids. Germline assignment: CDR1 SGHRS and CDR2 YFSETQ. CDR3 nucleotides: TGCGCCAGCAGCTTGTTTCCGACAGGCTCCTACGAGCAGTACTTC. Translated: CASSLFPTGSYEQYF.

The chain carries TRBV20-1 and TRBJ2-5, with D hard to call. The CDR3 consists of 16 residues. V gave up 1 base and J gave up 7 bases, with 22 bases separating them. Germline-derived CDR1 and CDR2 are DFQATT and SNEGSKA (reference sequence). CDR3 protein: CSARGGWKHRLTTQYF. CDR3 in DNA: TGCAGTGCTAGAGGAGGATGGAAACACCGGCTAACGACCCAGTACTTC.

This clonotype showed up just a few times. The chain uses TRBV20-1 and TRBJ2-3; TRBD1 or TRBD2 may be the D gene (5 bases each). Trimming stripped 6 bases from V and 4 bases from J, with 17 bases between. Germline values: CDR1 DFQATT, CDR2 SNEGSKA (reference sequence). This CDR3 contains 14 residues. The CDR3 DNA sequence: TGCAGTGCGGGGTTACGACGAGGGGCAGATACGCAGTATTTT. This encodes CSAGLRRGADTQYF.